The 31 T cell receptor beta chains below all came from one sample that was sequenced in a study of blood T cell repertoires in COVID-19. The assay was immunoSEQ multiplex PCR, and TCRdb's table has in-frame clones only and misses some. The sample has about 150,000 clones; roughly 84% are singletons. The material sequenced was peripheral blood. The source is a woman older than 75 with active or convalescent COVID-19.

The V gene is TRBV28, the J gene TRBJ2-2; the D gene is possibly TRBD1 (5 bases). CDR1 and CDR2 (germline): MDHEN, SYDVKM. V was trimmed by 10 bases and J by 1 base, leaving 16 bases between them. The CDR3 covers 15 residues. The chain's CDR3 is CATDRAGWNTGELFF. CDR3 nucleotides: TGTGCCACCGACCGGGCAGGGTGGAACACCGGGGAGCTGTTTTTT. Based on the CDR3 plus reference TRBV28 and TRBJ2-2, the full variable domain is DVKVTQSSRYLVKRTGEKVFLECVQDMDHENMFWYRQDPGLGLRLIYFSYDVKMKEKGDIPEGYSVSREKKERFSLILESASTNQTSMYLCATDRAGWNTGELFFGEGSRLTVL.

The J gene is TRBJ1-6, the V gene TRBV2; 7 bases agree with TRBD1. The junction had 5 bases not matched to a gene; V was cut back by 1 base and J by 8 bases. CDR1 and CDR2 from the germline V gene are SNHLY and FYNNEI. The CDR3 spans 15 residues. The CDR3 is CASSEETGVHSPLHF. CDR3 DNA sequence: TGTGCCAGCAGTGAAGAAACAGGGGTTCATTCACCCCTCCACTTT.

This clone came up once. The chain uses TRBV29-1 and TRBJ2-2; D is possibly TRBD1 (8 bases). Germline assignment: CDR1 SQVTM and CDR2 ANQGSEA. V gave up 6 bases and J gave up 2 bases, with 16 bases separating them. CDR3 length: 15 residues. Here the CDR3 DNA reads TGCAGCGTGGGGGGGACAGGAGAAAACACCGGGGAGCTGTTTTTT. It codes for CSVGGTGENTGELFF.

The genes are TRBV29-1 and TRBJ1-1; 7 bases align to TRBD1. J gave up 4 bases and V 3 bases, and 5 bases lay outside the gene matches. The CDR3 is made up of 13 amino acids. Germline V CDR1 and CDR2: SQVTM, ANQGSEA. This CDR3 reads CSVESGQTTEAFF. CDR3 nucleotide sequence: TGCAGCGTTGAGTCGGGACAGACCACTGAAGCTTTCTTT.

The gene calls are TRBV7-9 and TRBJ2-1; 12 bases match TRBD2. After removal of 3 bases from V and 9 bases from J, the junction contained 6 bases not matched to a gene. The CDR3 runs 15 residues. Looked up from germline, CDR1 is SEHNR and CDR2 is FQNEAQ (reference sequence). DNA of the CDR3: TGTGCCAGCAGCTTGCCTAGCGGGAGGGCCGCTGAGCAGTTCTTC. It is translated as CASSLPSGRAAEQFF.

This chain uses TRBV6-4 with TRBJ1-5, with 8 bases that match TRBD1. The germline V gene has CDR1 MRHNA and CDR2 SNTAGT. Trimming at V came to 5 bases and at J to 4 bases, leaving 4 bases not matched to a gene. The CDR3 consists of 14 residues. CDR3 DNA: TGTGCCAGCAGTCCGGACAGGGTAAATCAGCCCCAGCATTTT. Protein sequence: CASSPDRVNQPQHF.

This clone was recorded once. The CDR3 nucleotides are TGTGCCAAGCCAGGGATGTATGGAAACACCATATATTTT. It translates to CAKPGMYGNTIYF. This chain connects TRBV19 to TRBJ1-3, with a possible D match to TRBD1 (5 bases). This CDR3 contains 13 residues. V was shortened by 10 bases and J by 3 bases, with 13 bases between the two germline ends. Germline V gives CDR1 LNHDA, CDR2 SQIVND (reference sequence).

The gene calls are TRBV4-1 and TRBJ2-7; D gene uncertain. Germline lookup yields CDR1 MGHRA and CDR2 YSYEKL. V was trimmed by 2 bases and J by 4 bases, leaving 9 bases between them. This CDR3 is built from 13 residues. The CDR3 bases are TGCGCCAGCAGCCAAATTAACTCTTACGAGCAGTACTTC. Translating it yields CASSQINSYEQYF.

The rearrangement uses TRBV15 and TRBJ2-7, with 7 bases identical to TRBD1. This CDR3 contains 14 residues. The J segment lost 6 bases and the V segment lost 2 bases, leaving 7 bases of the junction unmatched. CDR1 and CDR2 from the germline V gene are LNHNV and YYDKDF (reference sequence). CDR3 amino acids: CATSRSATGSEQYF. The CDR3 coding sequence is TGTGCCACCAGCAGATCCGCGACAGGGAGCGAGCAGTACTTC.

The chain joins TRBV27 to TRBJ1-5; 8 bases align to TRBD1. This CDR3 comprises 14 residues. Trimming at V came to 3 bases and at J to 5 bases, leaving 3 bases not matched to a gene. Germline V gene lookup returns CDR1 MNHEY and CDR2 SMNVEV (reference sequence). CDR3 nucleotide sequence: TGTGCCAGCAGTTTCAACAGGGGGTATCAGCCCCAGCATTTT. Translating gives CASSFNRGYQPQHF.

V is TRBV6-5 and J is TRBJ2-6, with D unclear. CDR3 length: 15 amino acids. Between the trimmed V and J ends, which lost 8 bases and 1 base, there was a span of 12 bases. Germline loops: CDR1 MNHEY, CDR2 SVGAGI. CDR3 bases: TGTGCCAGCCTCACAGCTGCTTCTGGGGCCAACGTCCTGACTTTC. Translated: CASLTAASGANVLTF.

V is TRBV4-2 and J is TRBJ1-1; tentative D call: TRBD1 (5 bases). CDR1 is LGHNA, CDR2 YNFKEQ, per germline. Trimming removed 2 bases at V and 4 bases at J, with 14 bases between. The length of the CDR3 is 15 residues. In DNA form, the CDR3 reads TGTGCCAGCAGCCAAACTGGGGGGGGTAGCACTGAAGCTTTCTTT. Translating it yields CASSQTGGGSTEAFF.

V is TRBV9 and J is TRBJ2-1; 12 bases match TRBD2. The ends lost 0 bases at V and 6 bases at J; junction bases unmatched: 1. Germline CDR1 is SGDLS and CDR2 is YYNGEE. This CDR3 spans 15 amino acids. CDR3 DNA: TGTGCCAGCAGCGTAGCTAGCGGGAGGGCCAATGAGCAGTTCTTC. This translates into CASSVASGRANEQFF.

This chain uses TRBV3-1 (or the pseudogene TRBV3-2) with TRBJ1-2, with no clear D. V lost 0 bases to trimming and J lost 7 bases, with 15 bases between them. Germline V gives CDR1 LGHDT, CDR2 YNNKEL (reference sequence). The CDR3 spans 15 residues. Here the CDR3 reads CASSQDRLIQRGYTF. CDR3 coding DNA: TGTGCCAGCAGCCAAGATCGCCTGATACAACGTGGCTACACCTTC.

The chain links TRBV28 to TRBJ2-3; D uncertain. Germline lookup yields CDR1 MDHEN and CDR2 SYDVKM. CDR3 length: 15 amino acids. The V gene lost 2 bases and the J gene lost 5 bases, with 14 bases spanning the gap. CDR3 nucleotide sequence: TGTGCCAGCAGTTTAATCGGTAACTCTGGAGATACGCAGTATTTT. Protein product: CASSLIGNSGDTQYF.

This chain joins TRBV14 and TRBJ1-3; D gene uncertain. This CDR3 contains 13 residues. The V gene lost 2 bases and the J gene lost 7 bases, with 9 bases spanning the gap. Germline V gene lookup returns CDR1 SGHDN and CDR2 FVKESK. In DNA form, the CDR3 reads TGTGCCAGCAGCCAATCCCGTCGGAACACCATATATTTT. Encoded protein: CASSQSRRNTIYF.

The chain combines TRBV7-9 with TRBJ1-4; D call uncertain. V lost 5 bases and J lost 0, with 10 bases in between. This CDR3 has 15 amino acids. Germline V CDR1 and CDR2: SEHNR, FQNEAQ (reference sequence). CDR3 sequence (DNA): TGTGCCAGCAGCCTAAGGCAGGCAACTAATGAAAAACTGTTTTTT. It encodes CASSLRQATNEKLFF.

This clone was seen just once. The chain joins TRBV15 to TRBJ1-3; D remains ambiguous. CDR1 is LNHNV, CDR2 YYDKDF, per germline (reference sequence). V lost 1 base and J lost 0, with 7 bases in between. CDR3 length: 15 residues. DNA of the CDR3: TGTGCCACCAGCAGAGGTTCCGGCTCTGGAAACACCATATATTTT. Its translation is CATSRGSGSGNTIYF.

The chain uses TRBV2 and TRBJ1-1; no clear D. Trimming pared 5 bases from V and 7 bases from J, leaving 8 bases between. CDR3 size: 11 residues. Germline CDR1 and CDR2: SNHLY and FYNNEI. CDR3 DNA sequence: TGTGCCAGCAGTTTTCAGTTTGAAGCTTTCTTT. Its protein is CASSFQFEAFF.

The CDR3 DNA reads as TGCAGCGCCGGGGACAGCCCGGGGGAAAAACTGTTTTTT. Its translation is CSAGDSPGEKLFF. The rearrangement links TRBV29-1 to TRBJ1-4, with TRBD1 matching over 7 bases. The CDR3 extends over 13 amino acids. Looked up from germline, CDR1 is SQVTM and CDR2 is ANQGSEA. With V trimmed by 7 bases and J by 8 bases, 10 bases remained unmatched.

The chain recombines TRBV12-3 or TRBV12-4 with TRBJ1-1; TRBD1 might be the D (6 bases). This CDR3 is 13 amino acids long. Deletions cut 6 bases from V and 4 bases from J, with 12 bases between. CDR3 in amino acids: CASRQDSITEAFF. Written as DNA, the CDR3 is TGTGCCAGCAGACAGGACAGTATCACTGAAGCTTTCTTT.

The gene calls are TRBV5-1 and TRBJ1-2; D might be TRBD1 (5 bases). V was shortened by 0 bases and J by 7 bases, with 16 bases between the two germline ends. The CDR3 contains 15 residues. The germline V gene has CDR1 SGHRS and CDR2 YFSETQ. The CDR3 region is CASSLDPGGASGYTF. The CDR3 DNA follows: TGCGCCAGCAGCTTGGACCCCGGAGGGGCAAGTGGCTACACCTTC.

CDR3 region: CATSQGGTGLREQYF. CDR3 in DNA: TGTGCCACCAGCCAGGGGGGAACAGGGTTAAGGGAGCAGTACTTC. The chain recombines TRBV15 with TRBJ2-7, with D tentatively TRBD1 (7 bases). The CDR3 is 15 residues long. CDR1 is LNHNV and CDR2 is YYDKDF in the germline V gene (reference sequence). The ends were cut back, 5 bases at V and 7 bases at J, with 21 bases in the middle. The variable domain in full, with the rest retrieved from reference TRBV15 and TRBJ2-7, is DAMVIQNPRYQVTQFGKPVTLSCSQTLNHNVMYWYQQKSSQAPKLLFHYYDKDFNNEADTPDNFQSRRPNTSFCFLDIRSPGLGDTAMYLCATSQGGTGLREQYFGPGTRLTVT.

The J gene is TRBJ1-1, the V gene TRBV7-9; D remains unclear. The germline V gene has CDR1 SEHNR and CDR2 FQNEAQ (reference sequence). Trimming pared 2 bases from V and 7 bases from J, leaving 11 bases between. The CDR3 has 13 residues. CDR3 sequence reads: CASSLSGEGEAFF. CDR3 bases: TGTGCCAGCAGCTTATCCGGAGAAGGTGAAGCTTTCTTT.

The rearrangement links TRBV11-3 to TRBJ1-1; D might be TRBD1 (5 bases). This CDR3 is built from 11 residues. V was cut by 5 bases and J by 5 bases, with 6 bases left in between. CDR1 and CDR2 (germline): SGHNT, YENEEA. CDR3 sequence reads: CASSRGTEAFF. CDR3 bases: TGTGCCAGCAGCCGGGGGACTGAAGCTTTCTTT.

There are a few counts of this clone. The rearrangement uses TRBV10-3 and TRBJ2-2; possibly TRBD1 for D (6 bases). Germline CDR1 is ENHRY and CDR2 is SYGVKD. The CDR3 spans 15 residues. The germline V and J ends were trimmed by 3 bases and 5 bases, with 13 bases remaining between them. CDR3 region: CAISDGRGQTGELFF. The CDR3 bases are TGTGCCATCAGTGATGGCAGGGGCCAGACCGGGGAGCTGTTTTTT.

The chain couples TRBV7-9 to TRBJ2-3; TRBD1 agrees at 10 bases. The CDR3 consists of 15 residues. V lost 5 bases and J lost 3; bases outside the gene matches: 5. Germline-derived CDR1 and CDR2 are SEHNR and FQNEAQ (reference sequence). The CDR3, as DNA: TGTGCCAGCAGCAGGGGACAGGGGTGGACAGATACGCAGTATTTT. Translated, it gives CASSRGQGWTDTQYF.

This sequence joins TRBV19 and TRBJ1-2; TRBD1 is a possible D gene (6 bases). There are 16 residues in the CDR3. Germline values: CDR1 LNHDA, CDR2 SQIVND (reference sequence). V was shortened by 3 bases and J by 1 base, with 15 bases between the two germline ends. The CDR3 reads CASSMVWPRGNYGYTF. The DNA of the CDR3 is TGTGCCAGTAGTATGGTCTGGCCCAGGGGTAACTATGGCTACACCTTC.

The chain has TRBV2 and TRBJ1-3; D remains unclear. V gave up 4 bases and J gave up 0 bases, with 10 bases separating them. Germline assignment: CDR1 SNHLY and CDR2 FYNNEI. The CDR3 contains 15 residues. This CDR3 reads CASSVSGDSGNTIYF. DNA for the CDR3: TGTGCCAGCAGTGTTTCCGGGGACTCTGGAAACACCATATATTTT.

The chain recombines TRBV5-4 with TRBJ2-1; the match to TRBD2 covers 12 bases. Per the germline V gene, CDR1 is SGHNT and CDR2 is YYREEE (reference sequence). This CDR3 region has 15 residues. V was pared by 4 bases and J by 9 bases, with 8 bases of the junction left unmatched. The DNA for the CDR3 is TGTGCCAGCAGCCCGTGGACTAGCGGGACGGTTGAGCAGTTCTTC. This translates into CASSPWTSGTVEQFF.

The rearrangement uses TRBV5-1 and TRBJ1-4; D possibly corresponds to TRBD1 (5 bases). CDR3 length equals 14 residues. Deletions cut 4 bases from V and 6 bases from J, with 13 bases between. CDR1 SGHRS and CDR2 YFSETQ come from the germline V gene. CDR3 nucleotide sequence: TGCGCCAGCAGCCCGCAGGGAGGGGATGAAAAACTGTTTTTT. Translated, it gives CASSPQGGDEKLFF. The full variable domain, completed using reference TRBV5-1 and TRBJ1-4, is KAGVTQTPRYLIKTRGQQVTLSCSPISGHRSVSWYQQTPGQGLQFLFEYFSETQRNKGNFPGRFSGRQFSNSRSEMNVSTLELGDSALYLCASSPQGGDEKLFFGSGTQLSVL.